A selection of T cell receptor beta chains follows, all from one sample in a study of naive and memory T cell subsets. TCRdb called the 5' RACE reads again in MiXCR, with one record for every CDR3 protein. This table has 30,000 or so distinct CDR3 sequences, over 15% appearing once. The receptors were gathered from a female donor in good health. Both conserved end residues are part of each CDR3. Each record gives: J gene, clone size, D gene, V gene, CDR3 protein, CDR3 DNA. A D gene is named only where the DNA matches it firmly. Clone size is not always given. Where it is, it says once, few, many or a class for expanded clones.

J: TRBJ1-5; size: NA; D: NA; V: TRBV12-5; CDR3: CASGLDSDNQPQHF; DNA: TGTGCTAGTGGTTTGGACAGCGACAATCAGCCCCAGCATTTT
J: TRBJ2-3; size: few; D: NA; V: TRBV7-9; CDR3: CASSLDGGADTQYF; DNA: TGTGCCAGCAGCTTAGATGGAGGGGCAGATACGCAGTATTTT
J: TRBJ2-3; size: many; D: TRBD1; V: TRBV7-9; CDR3: CASSFWTGFTDTQYF; DNA: TGTGCCAGCAGCTTTTGGACAGGGTTCACAGATACGCAGTATTTT
J: TRBJ1-5; size: few; D: NA; V: TRBV12-3/TRBV12-4; CDR3: CASSFRLQPQHF; DNA: TGTGCCAGCAGTTTTCGGCTTCAGCCCCAGCATTTT
J: TRBJ1-2; size: many; D: NA; V: TRBV6-5; CDR3: CANQGRGPDYGYTF; DNA: TGTGCCAACCAGGGGAGGGGTCCGGACTATGGCTACACCTTC
J: TRBJ2-7; size: few; D: NA; V: TRBV12-3/TRBV12-4; CDR3: CASSFRGYEQYF; DNA: TGTGCCAGCAGTTTCCGGGGCTACGAGCAGTACTTC
J: TRBJ1-1; size: few; D: NA; V: TRBV29-1; CDR3: CSARRGGTVNTEAFF; DNA: TGCAGCGCCAGACGAGGCGGAACGGTGAACACTGAAGCTTTCTTT
J: TRBJ2-3; size: NA; D: TRBD2; V: TRBV4-1; CDR3: CASSQAPYSGGAQYF; DNA: TGCGCCAGCAGCCAAGCTCCTTATAGCGGGGGCGCGCAGTATTTT
J: TRBJ2-3; size: many; D: TRBD2; V: TRBV5-6; CDR3: CASSQRLAESTDTQYF; DNA: TGTGCCAGCAGCCAGAGACTAGCGGAGAGCACAGATACGCAGTATTTT
J: TRBJ1-2; size: NA; D: TRBD1; V: TRBV12-5; CDR3: CASGLGDRANYGYTF; DNA: TGTGCTAGTGGTTTGGGGGACAGGGCGAACTATGGCTACACCTTC
J: TRBJ1-2; size: few; D: TRBD1; V: TRBV10-3; CDR3: CAISESINRGLVYGYTF; DNA: TGTGCCATCAGTGAGTCTATAAACAGGGGGCTGGTCTATGGCTACACCTTC
J: TRBJ1-2; size: NA; D: TRBD1; V: TRBV12-3/TRBV12-4; CDR3: CASSPTRGQNYGDTF; DNA: TGTGCCAGCAGCCCTACCAGGGGACAGAACTATGGCGACACCTTC
J: TRBJ1-1; size: NA; D: TRBD1; V: TRBV7-9; CDR3: CASSLGTGSEAFF; DNA: TGTGCCAGCAGCTTAGGGACAGGTTCTGAAGCTTTCTTT
J: TRBJ2-3; size: few; D: NA; V: TRBV29-1; CDR3: CSVGFAGMQDTQYF; DNA: TGCAGCGTTGGATTTGCAGGGATGCAAGATACGCAGTATTTT
J: TRBJ1-1; size: many; D: NA; V: TRBV4-2; CDR3: CASSQETRGSWDTEAFF; DNA: TGTGCCAGCAGCCAAGAAACCAGGGGAAGTTGGGACACTGAAGCTTTCTTT
J: TRBJ2-1; size: few; D: TRBD1; V: TRBV6-2/TRBV6-3; CDR3: CASSPGQGGAWEQFF; DNA: TGTGCCAGCAGCCCCGGACAGGGAGGAGCATGGGAGCAGTTCTTC
J: TRBJ1-1; size: few; D: NA; V: TRBV9; CDR3: CASSILDLTTEAFF; DNA: TGTGCCAGCAGTATTCTAGACCTTACCACTGAAGCTTTCTTT
J: TRBJ2-2; size: few; D: NA; V: TRBV6-5; CDR3: CASTIWGHLTGELFF; DNA: TGTGCCAGCACCATTTGGGGACACCTCACCGGGGAGCTGTTTTTT
J: TRBJ1-1; size: NA; D: NA; V: TRBV5-1; CDR3: CASSQQGGMNTEAFF; DNA: TGCGCCAGCAGCCAACAGGGTGGAATGAACACTGAAGCTTTCTTT
J: TRBJ1-1; size: few; D: NA; V: TRBV5-1; CDR3: CASSLDLDRLAEAFF; DNA: TGCGCCAGCAGCTTGGATTTGGATCGGTTGGCTGAAGCTTTCTTT
J: TRBJ1-2; size: medium-sized; D: NA; V: TRBV20-1; CDR3: CSARDRGRGDYGYTF; DNA: TGCAGTGCTAGAGATCGGGGCAGGGGTGACTATGGCTACACCTTC
J: TRBJ2-2; size: NA; D: NA; V: TRBV20-1; CDR3: CSALSGQGNTGELFF; DNA: TGCAGTGCCCTCTCGGGACAAGGAAACACCGGGGAGCTGTTTTTT
J: TRBJ2-3; size: few; D: TRBD2; V: TRBV12-3/TRBV12-4; CDR3: CASSLSGGLRADTQYF; DNA: TGTGCCAGCAGTCTTAGCGGGGGCCTACGAGCGGATACGCAGTATTTT
J: TRBJ2-5; size: NA; D: NA; V: TRBV6-1; CDR3: CASSAVKETQYF; DNA: TGTGCCAGCAGTGCCGTCAAAGAGACCCAGTACTTC
J: TRBJ2-5; size: few; D: NA; V: TRBV5-1; CDR3: CASSPSFAAPGTETQYF; DNA: TGCGCCAGCAGCCCCAGCTTCGCTGCCCCAGGGACGGAGACCCAGTACTTC
J: TRBJ2-7; size: many; D: TRBD1; V: TRBV29-1; CDR3: CSCSPGGRYEQYF; DNA: TGCAGCTGTTCCCCAGGGGGCCGCTACGAGCAGTACTTC
J: TRBJ2-7; size: many; D: TRBD1; V: TRBV29-1; CDR3: CSVGQGSSEQYF; DNA: TGCAGCGTCGGACAGGGATCGTCCGAGCAGTACTTC
J: TRBJ1-4; size: few; D: TRBD1; V: TRBV20-1; CDR3: CSASPLGQARDGSEKLFF; DNA: TGCAGTGCTAGTCCCTTGGGACAGGCCAGAGATGGGAGTGAAAAACTGTTTTTT
J: TRBJ2-7; size: medium-sized; D: NA; V: TRBV6-5; CDR3: CASSYSARQRRYEQYF; DNA: TGTGCCAGCAGTTACTCGGCCCGACAGAGAAGATACGAGCAGTACTTC
J: TRBJ1-5; size: many; D: NA; V: TRBV6-5; CDR3: CASSRNDRPNQPQHF; DNA: TGTGCCAGCAGTCGGAACGACAGGCCCAATCAGCCCCAGCATTTT
J: TRBJ1-1; size: NA; D: NA; V: TRBV11-1; CDR3: CASSLDQGRGTEAFF; DNA: TGTGCCAGCAGCTTAGATCAGGGAAGGGGAACTGAAGCTTTCTTT
J: TRBJ2-3; size: few; D: NA; V: TRBV20-1; CDR3: CSAPGATGWDTQYF; DNA: TGCAGTGCTCCCGGGGCAACGGGATGGGATACGCAGTATTTT
J: TRBJ2-1; size: many; D: NA; V: TRBV6-1; CDR3: CASGLEELSNEQFF; DNA: TGTGCCAGCGGTTTGGAGGAACTCAGCAATGAGCAGTTCTTC
J: TRBJ1-2; size: few; D: NA; V: TRBV29-1; CDR3: CSVDPRLAADNYGYTF; DNA: TGCAGCGTTGACCCTCGTTTGGCAGCGGATAACTATGGCTACACCTTC
J: TRBJ1-2; size: many; D: NA; V: TRBV6-5; CDR3: CASSSLLRTANYGYTF; DNA: TGTGCCAGCAGTTCCTTGCTCCGGACCGCTAACTATGGCTACACCTTC
J: TRBJ1-2; size: many; D: TRBD1; V: TRBV5-1; CDR3: CASSSRQGTYGYTF; DNA: TGCGCCAGCAGCTCGAGACAGGGGACCTATGGCTACACCTTC
J: TRBJ1-4; size: many; D: NA; V: TRBV18; CDR3: CASSPGFAEKLFF; DNA: TGTGCCAGCTCACCTGGGTTTGCTGAAAAACTGTTTTTT
J: TRBJ1-1; size: few; D: NA; V: TRBV12-3/TRBV12-4; CDR3: CASSLFHGNTEAFF; DNA: TGTGCCAGCAGTTTATTTCACGGGAACACTGAAGCTTTCTTT
J: TRBJ2-1; size: many; D: NA; V: TRBV20-1; CDR3: CSASSYNEQFF; DNA: TGCAGTGCTAGTTCTTACAATGAGCAGTTCTTC
J: TRBJ2-1; size: NA; D: TRBD1; V: TRBV7-2; CDR3: CASSQRQGKNNEQFF; DNA: TGTGCCAGCAGCCAAAGACAGGGGAAGAACAATGAGCAGTTCTTC
J: TRBJ1-1; size: few; D: NA; V: TRBV5-1; CDR3: CASSPPPGGGNTEAFF; DNA: TGCGCCAGCAGCCCGCCTCCGGGTGGAGGGAACACTGAAGCTTTCTTT
J: TRBJ2-7; size: few; D: TRBD2; V: TRBV5-1; CDR3: CASPCTTSGGPTYEQYF; DNA: TGCGCCAGCCCTTGCACGACTAGCGGGGGACCGACCTACGAGCAGTACTTC
J: TRBJ1-4; size: few; D: NA; V: TRBV20-1; CDR3: CSAVGTSVVGEKLFF; DNA: TGCAGTGCTGTTGGGACCAGCGTGGTTGGAGAAAAACTGTTTTTT
J: TRBJ1-1; size: many; D: NA; V: TRBV7-6; CDR3: CASSPTEMNTEAFF; DNA: TGTGCCAGCAGCCCTACAGAAATGAACACTGAAGCTTTCTTT
J: TRBJ2-5; size: NA; D: TRBD2; V: TRBV9; CDR3: CASSAGTSIRETQYF; DNA: TGTGCCAGCAGCGCCGGGACTAGCATCCGGGAGACCCAGTACTTC